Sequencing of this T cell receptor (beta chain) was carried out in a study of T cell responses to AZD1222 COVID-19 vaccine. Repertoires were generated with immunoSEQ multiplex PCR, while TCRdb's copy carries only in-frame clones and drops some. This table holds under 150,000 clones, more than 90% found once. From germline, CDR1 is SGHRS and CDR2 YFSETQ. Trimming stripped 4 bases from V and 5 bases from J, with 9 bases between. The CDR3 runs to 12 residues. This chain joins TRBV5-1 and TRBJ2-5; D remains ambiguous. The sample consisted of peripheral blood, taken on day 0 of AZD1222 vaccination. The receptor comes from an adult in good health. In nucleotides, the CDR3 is TGCGCCAGCAGCGACCCGGGCGAGACCCAGTACTTC. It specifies CASSDPGETQYF.